This TCR beta chain was documented in a study of CD8 T cells in Susac syndrome. Control patients had untreated stable or active relapsing-remitting multiple sclerosis by revised McDonald criteria. CDR3 length equals 12 residues. V gave up 7 bases and J gave up 4 bases, with 12 bases separating them. The germline V gene has CDR1 SQVTM and CDR2 ANQGSEA. Random hexamers were used to reverse transcribe the RNA input (about 0.5 to 1 ug). TCRdb recomputed calls from the immunoSEQ multiplex PCR reads with MiXCR, one row per CDR3 protein. The sample has tens of thousands of distinct CDR3 sequences; roughly 95% are singletons.

This receptor was identified in a human donor with multiple sclerosis. The rearrangement joins TRBV29-1 to TRBJ2-3; D remains unclear. Sequencing was done on a sample of CD4+ T cells from PBMCs. The CDR3 sequence is CSAFLDPDTQYF. The DNA for the CDR3 is TGCAGCGCCTTTCTGGACCCAGATACGCAGTATTTT.